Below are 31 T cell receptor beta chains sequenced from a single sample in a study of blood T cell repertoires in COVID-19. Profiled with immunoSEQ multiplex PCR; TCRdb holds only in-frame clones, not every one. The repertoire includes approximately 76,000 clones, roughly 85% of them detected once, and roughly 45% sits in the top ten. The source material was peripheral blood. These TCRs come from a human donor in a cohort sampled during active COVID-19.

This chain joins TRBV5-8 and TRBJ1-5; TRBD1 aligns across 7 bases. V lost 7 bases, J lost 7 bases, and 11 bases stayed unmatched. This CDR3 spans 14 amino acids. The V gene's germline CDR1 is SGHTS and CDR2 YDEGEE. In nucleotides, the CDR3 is TGTGCCAGCCGTAAACCGGGACAGCTACAGCCCCAGCATTTT. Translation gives CASRKPGQLQPQHF.

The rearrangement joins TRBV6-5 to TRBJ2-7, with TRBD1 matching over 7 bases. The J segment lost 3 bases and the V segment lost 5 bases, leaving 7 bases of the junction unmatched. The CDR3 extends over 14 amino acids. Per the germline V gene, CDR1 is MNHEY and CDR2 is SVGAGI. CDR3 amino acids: CASSPRDRIYEQYF. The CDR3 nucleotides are TGTGCCAGCAGTCCCCGGGACAGAATCTACGAGCAGTACTTC.

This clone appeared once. This CDR3 reads CASSTPGTGWLRAFF. CDR3 nucleotides: TGTGCCAGTAGTACTCCTGGGACAGGGTGGCTCAGGGCTTTCTTT. The rearrangement joins TRBV19 to TRBJ1-1, with TRBD1 matching over 9 bases. This CDR3 is 15 amino acids long. Germline V gene data show CDR1 as LNHDA and CDR2 as SQIVND (reference sequence). The trim removed 4 bases at V and 11 bases at J, leaving 14 bases unmatched.

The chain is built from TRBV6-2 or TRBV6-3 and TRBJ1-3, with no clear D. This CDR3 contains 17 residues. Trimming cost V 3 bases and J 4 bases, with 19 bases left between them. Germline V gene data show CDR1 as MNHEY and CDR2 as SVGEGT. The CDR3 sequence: CASSYSNSGPSGNTIYF. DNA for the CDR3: TGTGCCAGCAGTTATTCGAACAGCGGGCCATCGGGAAACACCATATATTTT.

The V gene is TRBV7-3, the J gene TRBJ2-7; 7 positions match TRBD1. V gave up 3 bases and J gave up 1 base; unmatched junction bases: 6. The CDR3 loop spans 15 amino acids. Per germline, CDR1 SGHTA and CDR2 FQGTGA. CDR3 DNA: TGTGCCAGCAGCTTCACCGGGACAGATTCCTACGAGCAGTACTTC. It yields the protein CASSFTGTDSYEQYF. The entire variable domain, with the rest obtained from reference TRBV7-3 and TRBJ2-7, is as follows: GAGVSQTPSNKVTEKGKYVELRCDPISGHTALYWYRQSLGQGPEFLIYFQGTGAADDSGLPNDRFFAVRPEGSVSTLKIQRTERGDSAVYLCASSFTGTDSYEQYFGPGTRLTVT.

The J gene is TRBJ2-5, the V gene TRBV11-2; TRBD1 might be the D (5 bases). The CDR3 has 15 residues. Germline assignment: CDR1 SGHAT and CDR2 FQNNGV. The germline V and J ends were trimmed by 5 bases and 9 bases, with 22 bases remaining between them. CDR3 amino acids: CASSPSQSVIRAQYF. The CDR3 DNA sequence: TGTGCCAGCAGCCCCAGTCAGTCTGTAATCAGGGCCCAGTACTTC.

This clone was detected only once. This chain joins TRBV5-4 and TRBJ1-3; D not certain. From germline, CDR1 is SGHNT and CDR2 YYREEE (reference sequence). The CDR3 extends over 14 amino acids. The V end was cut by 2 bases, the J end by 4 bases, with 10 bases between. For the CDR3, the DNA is TGTGCCAGCAGCTTTTTGGCTCGCGGAAACACCATATATTTT. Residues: CASSFLARGNTIYF.

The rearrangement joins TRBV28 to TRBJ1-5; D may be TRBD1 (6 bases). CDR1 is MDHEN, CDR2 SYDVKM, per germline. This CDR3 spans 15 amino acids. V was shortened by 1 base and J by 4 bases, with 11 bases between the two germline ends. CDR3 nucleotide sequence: TGTGCCAGCAGTTTATTTCGGGGGGCGAATCAGCCCCAGCATTTT. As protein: CASSLFRGANQPQHF.

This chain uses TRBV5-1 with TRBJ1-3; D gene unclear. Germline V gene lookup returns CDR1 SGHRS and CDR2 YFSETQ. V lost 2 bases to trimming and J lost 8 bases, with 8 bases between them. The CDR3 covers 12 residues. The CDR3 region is CASSLRGDTIYF. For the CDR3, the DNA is TGCGCCAGCAGCTTACGCGGGGACACCATATATTTT. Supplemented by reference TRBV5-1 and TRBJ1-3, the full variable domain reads KAGVTQTPRYLIKTRGQQVTLSCSPISGHRSVSWYQQTPGQGLQFLFEYFSETQRNKGNFPGRFSGRQFSNSRSEMNVSTLELGDSALYLCASSLRGDTIYFGEGSWLTVV.

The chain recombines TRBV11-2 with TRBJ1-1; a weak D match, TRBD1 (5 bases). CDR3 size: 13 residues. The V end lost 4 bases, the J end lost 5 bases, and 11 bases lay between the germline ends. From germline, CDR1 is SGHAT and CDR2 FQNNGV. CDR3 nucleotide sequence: TGTGCCAGCAGCTCCAGGGCAGGGACTGAAGCTTTCTTT. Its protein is CASSSRAGTEAFF.

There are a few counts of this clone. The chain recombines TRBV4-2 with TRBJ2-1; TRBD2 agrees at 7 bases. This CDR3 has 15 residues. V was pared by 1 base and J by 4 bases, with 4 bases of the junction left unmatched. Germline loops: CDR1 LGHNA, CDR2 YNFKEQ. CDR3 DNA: TGTGCCAGCAGCCAAGCTCTAGCGGAGTACAATGAGCAGTTCTTC. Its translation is CASSQALAEYNEQFF.

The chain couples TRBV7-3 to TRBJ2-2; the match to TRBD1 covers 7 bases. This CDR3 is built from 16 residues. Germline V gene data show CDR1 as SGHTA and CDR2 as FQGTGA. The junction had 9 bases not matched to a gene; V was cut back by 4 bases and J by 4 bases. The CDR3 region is CASSSRSQGVTGELFF. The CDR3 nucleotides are TGTGCCAGCAGCTCCCGGTCGCAGGGGGTCACCGGGGAGCTGTTTTTT.

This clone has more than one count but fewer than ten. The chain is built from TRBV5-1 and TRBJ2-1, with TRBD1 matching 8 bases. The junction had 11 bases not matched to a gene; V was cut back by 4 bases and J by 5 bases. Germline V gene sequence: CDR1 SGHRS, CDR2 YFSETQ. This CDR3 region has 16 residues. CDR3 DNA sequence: TGCGCCAGCAGCCGGGGGACCGGGACAGGCGACAATGAGCAGTTCTTC. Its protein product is CASSRGTGTGDNEQFF.

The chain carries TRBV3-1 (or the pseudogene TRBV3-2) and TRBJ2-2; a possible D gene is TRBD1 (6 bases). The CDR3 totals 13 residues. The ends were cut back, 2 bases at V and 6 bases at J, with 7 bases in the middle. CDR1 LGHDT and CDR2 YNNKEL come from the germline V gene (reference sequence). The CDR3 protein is CASSQTGPGELFF. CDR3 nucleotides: TGTGCCAGCAGCCAAACAGGGCCCGGGGAGCTGTTTTTT.

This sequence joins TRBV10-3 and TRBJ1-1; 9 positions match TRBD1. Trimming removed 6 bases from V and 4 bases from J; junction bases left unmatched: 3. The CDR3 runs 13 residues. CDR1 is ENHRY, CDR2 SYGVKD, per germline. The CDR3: CAIRWDRATEAFF. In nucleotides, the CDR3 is TGTGCCATCAGGTGGGACAGGGCCACTGAAGCTTTCTTT.

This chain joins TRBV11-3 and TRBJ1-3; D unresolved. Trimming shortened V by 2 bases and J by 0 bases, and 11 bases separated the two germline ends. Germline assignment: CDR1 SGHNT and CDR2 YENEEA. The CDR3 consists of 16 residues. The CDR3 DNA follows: TGTGCCAGCAGCTTATTCTCTTCGAGCTCTGGAAACACCATATATTTT. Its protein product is CASSLFSSSSGNTIYF. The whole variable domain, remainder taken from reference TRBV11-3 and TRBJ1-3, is EAGVVQSPRYKIIEKKQPVAFWCNPISGHNTLYWYLQNLGQGPELLIRYENEEAVDDSQLPKDRFSAERLKGVDSTLKIQPAELGDSAVYLCASSLFSSSSGNTIYFGEGSWLTVV.

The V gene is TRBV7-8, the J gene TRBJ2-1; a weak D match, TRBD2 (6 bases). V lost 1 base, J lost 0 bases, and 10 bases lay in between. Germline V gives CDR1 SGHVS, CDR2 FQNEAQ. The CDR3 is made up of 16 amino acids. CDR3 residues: CASSLVGGISYNEQFF. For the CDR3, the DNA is TGTGCCAGCAGCTTAGTAGGCGGGATCTCCTACAATGAGCAGTTCTTC. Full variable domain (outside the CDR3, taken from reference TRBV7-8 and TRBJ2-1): GAGVSQSPRYKVAKRGQDVALRCDPISGHVSLFWYQQALGQGPEFLTYFQNEAQLDKSGLPSDRFFAERPEGSVSTLKIQRTQQEDSAVYLCASSLVGGISYNEQFFGPGTRLTVL.

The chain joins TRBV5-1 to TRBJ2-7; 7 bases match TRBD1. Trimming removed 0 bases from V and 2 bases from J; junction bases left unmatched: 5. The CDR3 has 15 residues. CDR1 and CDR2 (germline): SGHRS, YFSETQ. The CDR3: CASSLETGQTYEQYF. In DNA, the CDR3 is TGCGCCAGCAGCTTGGAAACGGGACAGACCTACGAGCAGTACTTC.

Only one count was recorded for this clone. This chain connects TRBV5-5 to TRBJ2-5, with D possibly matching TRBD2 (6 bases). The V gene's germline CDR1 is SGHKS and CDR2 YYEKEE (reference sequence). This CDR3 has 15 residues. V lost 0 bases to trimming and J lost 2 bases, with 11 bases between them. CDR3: CASSLAPTSQETQYF. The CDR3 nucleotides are TGTGCCAGCAGCTTGGCGCCGACTAGTCAAGAGACCCAGTACTTC. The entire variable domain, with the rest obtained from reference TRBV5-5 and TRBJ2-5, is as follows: DAGVTQSPTHLIKTRGQQVTLRCSPISGHKSVSWYQQVLGQGPQFIFQYYEKEERGRGNFPDRFSARQFPNYSSELNVNALLLGDSALYLCASSLAPTSQETQYFGPGTRLLVL.

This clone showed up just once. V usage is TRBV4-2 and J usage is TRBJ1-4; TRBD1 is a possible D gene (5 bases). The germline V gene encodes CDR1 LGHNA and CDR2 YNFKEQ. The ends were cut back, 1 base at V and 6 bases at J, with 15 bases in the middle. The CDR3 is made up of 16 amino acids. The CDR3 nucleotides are TGTGCCAGCAGCCAAGCAGGGTGGGGAATAGATGAAAAACTGTTTTTT. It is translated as CASSQAGWGIDEKLFF.

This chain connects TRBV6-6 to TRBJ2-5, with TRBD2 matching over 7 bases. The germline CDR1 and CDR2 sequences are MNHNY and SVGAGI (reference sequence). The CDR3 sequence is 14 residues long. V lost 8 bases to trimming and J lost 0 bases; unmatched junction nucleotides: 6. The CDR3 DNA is TGTGCCAGCCGGGCTAGCGGAAACCAAGAGACCCAGTACTTC. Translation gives CASRASGNQETQYF.

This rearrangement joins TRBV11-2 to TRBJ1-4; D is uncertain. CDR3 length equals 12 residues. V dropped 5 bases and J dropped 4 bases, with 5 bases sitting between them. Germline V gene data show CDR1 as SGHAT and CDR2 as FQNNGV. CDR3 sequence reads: CASSRVNEKLFF. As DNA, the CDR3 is TGTGCCAGCAGCCGAGTTAATGAAAAACTGTTTTTT.

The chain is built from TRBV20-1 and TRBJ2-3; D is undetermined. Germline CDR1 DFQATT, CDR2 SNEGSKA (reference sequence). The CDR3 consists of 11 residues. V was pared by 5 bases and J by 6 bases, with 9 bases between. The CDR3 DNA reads TGCAGTGCTCACGACACTGATACGCAGTATTTT. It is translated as CSAHDTDTQYF.

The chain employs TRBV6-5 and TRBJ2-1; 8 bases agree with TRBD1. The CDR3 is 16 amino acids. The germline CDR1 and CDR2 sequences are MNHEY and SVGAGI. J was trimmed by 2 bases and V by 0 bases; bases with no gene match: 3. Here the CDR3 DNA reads TGTGCCAGCAGTTACTCGGGGGGACAGGCCTACAATGAGCAGTTCTTC. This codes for CASSYSGGQAYNEQFF.

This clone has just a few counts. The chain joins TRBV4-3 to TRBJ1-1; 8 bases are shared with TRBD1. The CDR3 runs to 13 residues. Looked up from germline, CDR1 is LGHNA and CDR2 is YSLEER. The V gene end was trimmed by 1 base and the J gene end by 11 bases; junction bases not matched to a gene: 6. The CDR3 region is CASSQGQGLTAFF. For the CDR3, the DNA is TGCGCCAGCAGCCAAGGACAGGGGCTAACGGCTTTCTTT.

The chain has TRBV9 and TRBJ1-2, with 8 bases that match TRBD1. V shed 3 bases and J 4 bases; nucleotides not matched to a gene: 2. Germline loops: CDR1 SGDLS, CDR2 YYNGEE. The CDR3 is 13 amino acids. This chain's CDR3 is CASSGTGIYGYTF. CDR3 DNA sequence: TGTGCCAGCAGCGGGACAGGGATCTATGGCTACACCTTC.

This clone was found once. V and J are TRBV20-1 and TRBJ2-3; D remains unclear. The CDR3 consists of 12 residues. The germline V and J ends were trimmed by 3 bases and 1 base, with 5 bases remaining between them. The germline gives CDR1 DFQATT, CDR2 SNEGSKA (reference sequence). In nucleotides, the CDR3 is TGCAGTGCTAGTCGCGGCACAGATACGCAGTATTTT. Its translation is CSASRGTDTQYF.

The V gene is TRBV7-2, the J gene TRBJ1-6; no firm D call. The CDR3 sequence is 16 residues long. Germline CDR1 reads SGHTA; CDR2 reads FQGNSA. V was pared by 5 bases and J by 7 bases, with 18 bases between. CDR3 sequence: CASSERPRVGNSPLHF. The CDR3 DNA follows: TGTGCCAGCAGCGAAAGACCCCGGGTCGGCAATTCACCCCTCCACTTT.

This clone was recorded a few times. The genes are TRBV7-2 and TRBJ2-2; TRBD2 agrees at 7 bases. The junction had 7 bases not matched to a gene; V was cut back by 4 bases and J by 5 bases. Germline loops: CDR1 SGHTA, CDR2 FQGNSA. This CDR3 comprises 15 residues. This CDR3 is CASSSPGGGTGELFF. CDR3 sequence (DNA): TGTGCCAGCAGCTCCCCGGGGGGAGGAACCGGGGAGCTGTTTTTT. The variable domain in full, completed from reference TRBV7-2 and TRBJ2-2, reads GAGVSQSPSNKVTEKGKDVELRCDPISGHTALYWYRQSLGQGLEFLIYFQGNSAPDKSGLPSDRFSAERTGGSVSTLTIQRTQQEDSAVYLCASSSPGGGTGELFFGEGSRLTVL.

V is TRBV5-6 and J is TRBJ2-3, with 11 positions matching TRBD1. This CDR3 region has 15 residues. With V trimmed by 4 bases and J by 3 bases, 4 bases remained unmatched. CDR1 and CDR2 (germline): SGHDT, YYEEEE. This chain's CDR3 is CASSLGQGGTDTQYF. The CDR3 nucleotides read TGTGCCAGCAGCCTGGGACAGGGGGGGACAGATACGCAGTATTTT. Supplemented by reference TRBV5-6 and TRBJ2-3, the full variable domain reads DAGVTQSPTHLIKTRGQQVTLRCSPKSGHDTVSWYQQALGQGPQFIFQYYEEEERQRGNFPDRFSGHQFPNYSSELNVNALLLGDSALYLCASSLGQGGTDTQYFGPGTRLTVL.

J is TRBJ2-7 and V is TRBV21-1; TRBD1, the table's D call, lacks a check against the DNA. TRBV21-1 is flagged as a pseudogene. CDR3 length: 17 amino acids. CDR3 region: CASSKNLDRGRLYEQYF. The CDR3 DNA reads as TGTGCCAGCAGCAAAAACTTGGACAGGGGGCGTTTGTACGAGCAGTACTTC.